This T cell receptor (beta chain) was recovered during a study of T-cell memory formation after mild COVID-19. Across the whole study: Clusters were largely donor specific. Study findings and constraints: Shrinking CD4+ clones were chiefly CM and EM; CD8+ ones were chiefly EMRA. Day 15 to 85 contractors were CD4/CD8 balanced; later expanders leaned CD4+.

Each CDR3 protein is one row after TCRdb ran MiXCR on the 5' RACE reads. This table holds 350,000 to 400,000 distinct CDR3 sequences, approximately 21% found once. As for this clonotype: No antigen is known for it.

The CDR3 loop spans 16 amino acids. Trimming left V 1 base short and J 2 bases short, with 15 bases between. Per germline, CDR1 MGHRA and CDR2 YSYEKL. J is TRBJ2-7 and V is TRBV4-1; D call uncertain. This clonotype originated in an adult woman who had mild COVID-19 (a few samples of this study predate the infection). Cell type and time point are not known. The sequenced sample was PBMCs or a T cell subset sorted from them (not recorded which). The CDR3 DNA sequence: TGCGCCAGCAGCCAAGTTGCGGAAACCCCCACCTACGAGCAGTACTTC. Its protein is CASSQVAETPTYEQYF.